Following are 10 T cell receptor beta chains from one sample sequenced in a study of blood T cells in healthy people across ages. The use of a sample-barcoded 5' primer and a J-beta primer mix characterized a second PCR of roughly 7 to 11 cycles. TCRdb reprocessed the 5' RACE reads via MiXCR and lists one record per CDR3 protein. The table lists about 900,000 distinct CDR3 sequences, 48% of them singletons. The material sequenced was blood. The origin of the receptors is a man aged 25-40 years in good health.

V usage is TRBV27 and J usage is TRBJ2-2, with a possible D match to TRBD2 (5 bases). V was cut by 3 bases and J by 4 bases, with 9 bases left in between. This CDR3 spans 14 amino acids. Germline CDR1 and CDR2: MNHEY and SMNVEV (reference sequence). The CDR3 loop is CASSFRRTTGELFF. CDR3 bases: TGTGCCAGCAGTTTTAGGAGGACCACCGGGGAGCTGTTTTTT.

V gene TRBV20-1 combines with J gene TRBJ1-5; 8 bases match TRBD1. Germline V gene lookup returns CDR1 DFQATT and CDR2 SNEGSKA (reference sequence). Trimming cost V 0 bases and J 0 bases; bases outside gene matches: 16. This CDR3 region has 20 residues. CDR3 DNA: TGCAGTGCTAGAGAGTTCCAGGGGGCAAGGCCCACCTATAGCAATCAGCCCCAGCATTTT. Amino acid sequence: CSAREFQGARPTYSNQPQHF.

This clonotype appeared many times. The rearrangement uses TRBV7-6 and TRBJ2-1; D is possibly TRBD1 or TRBD2 (5 bases each). This CDR3 is 17 amino acids long. V lost 1 base to trimming and J lost 6 bases, with 19 bases between them. CDR1 and CDR2 from the germline V gene are SGHVS and FNYEAQ. The CDR3 protein is CASSLDTTGTGGNEQFF. CDR3 sequence (DNA): TGTGCCAGCAGCTTAGACACAACGGGGACCGGCGGCAATGAGCAGTTCTTC.

This clonotype was seen a few times. This chain links TRBV9 with TRBJ2-1; D unresolved. CDR3 size: 13 residues. The germline V gene encodes CDR1 SGDLS and CDR2 YYNGEE. The germline V and J ends were trimmed by 8 bases and 7 bases, with 16 bases remaining between them. CDR3: CASGRGDRNEQFF. The DNA of the CDR3 is TGTGCCAGTGGGCGTGGGGATAGGAATGAGCAGTTCTTC.

As for this clonotype: A much larger clone differs from this one at a single base, so this may be a read error. This sequence joins TRBV15 and TRBJ2-1, with D hard to call. V gave up 0 bases and J gave up 10 bases, with 10 bases separating them. The CDR3 is 13 residues long. Germline CDR1 reads LNHNV; CDR2 reads YYDKDF (reference sequence). CDR3 residues: CATSRDPLGEQFF. For the CDR3, the DNA is TGTGCCACCAGCAGAGATCCCCTCGGGGAGCAGTTCTTC.

This clonotype was observed a single time. A much bigger clone sits one base away, suggesting this may be a read error. The gene calls are TRBV9 and TRBJ2-3; D ambiguous. This CDR3 has 16 residues. CDR1 is SGDLS, CDR2 YYNGEE, per germline. The DNA of the CDR3 is TGTGCCAGCAGCGTAGAGGCCTCCTTTTCCACAGATGCGCAGTATTTT. Translated: CASSVEASFSTDAQYF.

In its sample, this clonotype was seen a few times. The chain carries TRBV29-1 and TRBJ2-6; no definite D call. This CDR3 has 15 residues. V was pared by 5 bases and J by 0 bases, with 11 bases between. Germline lookup yields CDR1 SQVTM and CDR2 ANQGSEA. CDR3: CSVPATPSGANVLTF. In nucleotides, the CDR3 is TGCAGCGTTCCTGCTACACCCTCTGGGGCCAACGTCCTGACTTTC.

This clonotype has just a few counts. The chain employs TRBV11-2 and TRBJ2-3; 8 bases are a match to TRBD1. This CDR3 is built from 13 residues. With 3 bases clipped from V and 6 bases from J, the junction kept 2 bases outside the gene matches. Germline V gene sequence: CDR1 SGHAT, CDR2 FQNNGV. This chain's CDR3 is CASSFTGGDTQYF. The CDR3 bases are TGTGCCAGCAGCTTCACAGGGGGGGATACGCAGTATTTT. The full variable domain, completed using reference TRBV11-2 and TRBJ2-3, is EAGVAQSPRYKIIEKRQSVAFWCNPISGHATLYWYQQILGQGPKLLIQFQNNGVVDDSQLPKDRFSAERLKGVDSTLKIQPAKLEDSAVYLCASSFTGGDTQYFGPGTRLTVL.

This clonotype appeared a few times. The chain couples TRBV27 to TRBJ1-1; weak D call: TRBD1 (5 bases). This CDR3 region has 18 residues. The germline V and J ends were trimmed by 3 bases and 8 bases, with 28 bases remaining between them. Germline V lookup: CDR1 MNHEY, CDR2 SMNVEV (reference sequence). The CDR3 bases are TGTGCCAGCAGTTTTTATCGGGGTGGGACGGCGACCCTAAGGGAAGCTTTCTTT. Translating it yields CASSFYRGGTATLREAFF.

The chain joins TRBV12-5 to TRBJ1-1; the match to TRBD1 covers 8 bases. V dropped 4 bases and J dropped 6; count of bases not matched to a gene: 10. Germline V CDR1 and CDR2: LGHNT, FRNRAP. This CDR3 has 15 residues. The CDR3 coding sequence is TGTGCTAGTGGTTCCACAGGACAGGGAAGCCCTGAAGCTTTCTTT. The encoded protein is CASGSTGQGSPEAFF.